The 5 T cell receptor beta chains reported below all come from one sample, sequenced in a study of blood T cell repertoires in COVID-19. Sequencing used immunoSEQ multiplex PCR; TCRdb keeps in-frame clones, though not all of them. The profile covers 100,000 to 120,000 clones, with 80% to 85% appearing a single time and 37% taken by the ten largest. The sample consisted of peripheral blood. These receptors were obtained from a man aged 80 or over with acute or convalescent COVID-19.

The chain recombines TRBV29-1 with TRBJ1-1; weak D call: TRBD1 (6 bases). V dropped 3 bases and J dropped 1 base, with 6 bases sitting between them. This CDR3 comprises 12 residues. Per germline, CDR1 SQVTM and CDR2 ANQGSEA. The CDR3 spells CSVEDRNTEAFF. The CDR3 region has the DNA TGCAGCGTTGAGGACAGGAACACTGAAGCTTTCTTT.

This chain connects TRBV19 to TRBJ1-4; D unclear. From germline, CDR1 is LNHDA and CDR2 SQIVND (reference sequence). The length of the CDR3 is 14 residues. V lost 7 bases to trimming and J lost 3 bases, with 12 bases between them. The DNA for the CDR3 is TGTGCCAGTAATAGCCGGCGGGCTAATGAAAAACTGTTTTTT. Translation gives CASNSRRANEKLFF.

The chain has TRBV18 and TRBJ2-1, with a tentative D call TRBD2 (5 bases). The CDR3 spans 16 residues. Trimming took off 0 bases at V and 6 bases at J, with 15 bases between the two ends. Germline V gene lookup returns CDR1 KGHSH and CDR2 LQKENI. The CDR3 coding sequence is TGTGCCAGCTCACCACCTGGACTGGTCGGAGGCAATGAGCAGTTCTTC. It encodes CASSPPGLVGGNEQFF.

This chain joins TRBV28 and TRBJ1-6; the D is unclear. The CDR3 is made up of 13 amino acids. V lost 3 bases, J lost 7 bases, and 7 bases lay in between. Looked up from germline, CDR1 is MDHEN and CDR2 is SYDVKM. The CDR3 is CASSLVANSPLHF. The CDR3 DNA is TGTGCCAGCAGTTTGGTGGCCAATTCACCCCTCCACTTT.

The rearrangement joins TRBV20-1 to TRBJ1-2; D uncertain. CDR3 size: 9 residues. V was shortened by 4 bases and J by 8 bases, with 5 bases between the two germline ends. Germline V gene lookup returns CDR1 DFQATT and CDR2 SNEGSKA (reference sequence). As DNA, the CDR3 is TGCAGTGCTAAACAGGGCTACACCTTC. Translated, it gives CSAKQGYTF.